The clone carrying this T cell receptor (beta chain) was detected only a few times. Its matching antigen is unknown. The data derive from a study of CD8+CD57+ T cells in acquired aplastic anemia. Findings of the study overall: The same twenty-nine CD8+ CDR3 sequences occurred in patients and in controls. Controls did not differ significantly from patients in CD8+ Simpson's diversity.

There are 12 residues in the CDR3. Germline V gene data show CDR1 as DFQATT and CDR2 as SNEGSKA (reference sequence). Trimming at V came to 4 bases and at J to 7 bases, leaving 2 bases not matched to a gene. Investigators profiled TCR beta VDJ and CDR3 from genomic DNA template. TCRdb called the reads again in MiXCR, with one record for every CDR3 protein. The data show 250,000 to 300,000 distinct CDR3 sequences, around 60% seen once. This chain uses TRBV20-1 with TRBJ1-4, with 8 nucleotides matching TRBD1. The sample was sorted CD4+, CD8+, or CD8+CD57+ T cells (not recorded which) from PBMCs. The sequence was collected from a human donor with severe aplastic anemia or a healthy control (not recorded which). The CDR3 sequence: CSAKGQGEKLFF. For the CDR3, the DNA is TGCAGTGCTAAAGGACAGGGTGAAAAACTGTTTTTT.